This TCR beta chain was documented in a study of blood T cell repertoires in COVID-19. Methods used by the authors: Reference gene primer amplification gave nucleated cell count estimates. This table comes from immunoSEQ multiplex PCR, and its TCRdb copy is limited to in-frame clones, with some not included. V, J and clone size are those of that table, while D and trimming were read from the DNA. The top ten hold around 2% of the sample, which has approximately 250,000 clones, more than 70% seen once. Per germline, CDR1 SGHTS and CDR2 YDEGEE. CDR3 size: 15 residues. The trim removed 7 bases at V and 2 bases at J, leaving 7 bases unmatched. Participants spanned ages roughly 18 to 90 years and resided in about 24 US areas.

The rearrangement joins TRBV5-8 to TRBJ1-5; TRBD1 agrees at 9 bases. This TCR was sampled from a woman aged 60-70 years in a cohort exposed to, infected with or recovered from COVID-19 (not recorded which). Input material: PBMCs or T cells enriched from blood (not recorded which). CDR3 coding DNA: TGTGCCAGCGGGAGACAGGGGGGAGGCAATCAGCCCCAGCATTTT. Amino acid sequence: CASGRQGGGNQPQHF. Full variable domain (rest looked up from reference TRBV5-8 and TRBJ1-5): EAGVTQSPTHLIKTRGQQATLRCSPISGHTSVYWYQQALGLGLQFLLWYDEGEERNRGNFPPRFSGRQFPNYSSELNVNALELEDSALYLCASGRQGGGNQPQHFGDGTRLSIL.